Listed below are T cell receptor beta chains from one sample, sequenced in a study of blood T cell repertoires in COVID-19. Generated by immunoSEQ multiplex PCR, the TCRdb table keeps only in-frame clones and is missing some. The sample has roughly 70,000 clones; about 88% are singletons. The sample was peripheral blood. These receptors were taken from a man aged 70 or older with active COVID-19. Each CDR3 is given with its conserved first and last residue. D genes are given only for firm matches. A clone size is listed for some rows: how often the clone was seen (once, few, many), or a class if it is expanded.

V gene	clone size	D gene	J gene	CDR3 protein	CDR3 DNA
TRBV6-2/TRBV6-3	few	NA	TRBJ2-2	CASSYAPLAGELFF	TGTGCCAGCAGTTACGCGCCCCTCGCCGGGGAGCTGTTTTTT
TRBV7-3	NA	NA	TRBJ2-1	CASSSTGAGNEQFF	TGTGCCAGCAGCTCCACTGGGGCGGGGAATGAGCAGTTCTTC
TRBV30	few	TRBD1	TRBJ1-2	CAGRQGAFGYTF	TGTGCCGGCAGACAGGGGGCTTTTGGCTACACCTTC
TRBV6-2/TRBV6-3	NA	NA	TRBJ1-5	CASSPHSNQPQHF	TGTGCCAGCAGCCCCCATAGCAATCAGCCCCAGCATTTT
TRBV7-3	NA	NA	TRBJ2-7	CASSPEGLPLEQYF	TGTGCCAGCAGCCCCGAGGGACTCCCCCTCGAGCAGTACTTC
TRBV7-2	NA	NA	TRBJ2-7	CASSFAGTYSYEQYF	TGTGCCAGCAGCTTTGCCGGGACATACTCCTACGAGCAGTACTTC
TRBV4-3	NA	TRBD1	TRBJ2-7	CASSQDPDRGFDEQYF	TGCGCCAGCAGCCAAGATCCCGACAGGGGGTTTGACGAGCAGTACTTC
TRBV6-2/TRBV6-3	NA	TRBD2	TRBJ2-7	CASSPLGLAGSYEQYF	TGTGCCAGCAGCCCCCTGGGGCTAGCGGGGTCGTACGAGCAGTACTTC
TRBV25-1	few	NA	TRBJ2-4	CASTDGAGAKNIQYF	TGTGCCAGCACCGATGGAGCGGGAGCCAAAAACATTCAGTACTTC
TRBV6-5	NA	TRBD2	TRBJ2-7	CASSYSSGRRGEYF	TGTGCCAGCAGTTACTCTAGCGGCCGACGGGGGGAGTACTTC
TRBV7-9	few	NA	TRBJ2-7	CASSLGVYEQYF	TGTGCCAGCAGCTTAGGCGTATACGAGCAGTACTTC
TRBV19	NA	TRBD1	TRBJ2-7	CASSTRTGIYEQYF	TGTGCCAGTAGTACCCGGACAGGGATCTACGAGCAGTACTTC
TRBV29-1	NA	NA	TRBJ1-1	CSVVVAGGTEAFF	TGCAGCGTTGTAGTGGCAGGTGGCACTGAAGCTTTCTTT
TRBV6-1	NA	TRBD1	TRBJ1-1	CASSQAGGEAFF	TGTGCCAGCAGTCAAGCAGGGGGTGAAGCTTTCTTT
TRBV4-3	NA	NA	TRBJ1-4	CASSPSWQGGEKLFF	TGCGCCAGCAGCCCGTCATGGCAGGGCGGTGAAAAACTGTTTTTT
TRBV5-4	NA	TRBD2	TRBJ2-1	CASRRTSGGPPYNEQFF	TGTGCCAGCAGGAGGACTAGCGGGGGCCCCCCCTACAATGAGCAGTTCTTC